Below are 20 T cell receptor beta chains sequenced from a single sample in a study of cytomegalovirus exposure and HLA in healthy donors. The PCR used 60 Vbeta and 13 Jbeta primers. Method: immunoSEQ multiplex PCR; TCRdb's copy keeps in-frame clones and lacks some. The table has about 140,000 clones, over 65% seen once. The sequenced sample consisted of PBMCs. These receptors were obtained from a woman in her 30s in good health and CMV-seronegative.

This clone appeared a few times. This sequence joins TRBV19 and TRBJ2-1; 7 nucleotides match TRBD2. V shed 4 bases, J shed 0 bases, and the junction held 9 bases outside the gene matches. The germline V gene has CDR1 LNHDA and CDR2 SQIVND (reference sequence). The CDR3 totals 17 residues. For the CDR3, the DNA is TGTGCCAGTAGTAGAGTGGCGGGAGATGCCTCCTACAATGAGCAGTTCTTC. Protein sequence: CASSRVAGDASYNEQFF.

The V gene is TRBV30, the J gene TRBJ1-1, with D possibly TRBD1 on 5 matching bases. CDR3 length equals 12 residues. Germline V gene data show CDR1 as GTSNPN and CDR2 as SVGIG (reference sequence). V was clipped by 2 bases and J by 11 bases, with 15 bases between them. CDR3 residues: CAWSLYGGEAFF. CDR3 nucleotide sequence: TGTGCCTGGAGTTTATACGGGGGAGAGGCTTTCTTT.

The gene calls are TRBV6-1 and TRBJ1-1; TRBD1 agrees at 7 bases. Germline CDR1 and CDR2: MNHNS and SASEGT. The ends lost 7 bases at V and 4 bases at J; junction bases unmatched: 6. The CDR3 is 13 residues long. The CDR3 DNA reads as TGTGCCAGCAAAACCGCAGGGGGCACTGAAGCTTTCTTT. Its translation is CASKTAGGTEAFF.

This sequence joins TRBV27 and TRBJ2-2; tentative D call: TRBD1 (5 bases). The CDR3 has 17 residues. Germline-derived CDR1 and CDR2 are MNHEY and SMNVEV (reference sequence). Trimming removed 1 base at V and 0 bases at J, with 12 bases between. In nucleotides, the CDR3 is TGTGCCAGCAGTTTATGGGGCGTGAACTCGAACACCGGGGAGCTGTTTTTT. This translates into CASSLWGVNSNTGELFF.

This chain joins TRBV7-2 and TRBJ2-1; 8 positions agree with TRBD1. Germline loops: CDR1 SGHTA, CDR2 FQGNSA. The CDR3 is 16 amino acids. The V and J ends lost 1 base and 4 bases, in that order; junction bases with no gene match: 6. CDR3 DNA: TGTGCCAGCAGCTTAGTATGGGACAGGCGTTACAATGAGCAGTTCTTC. Translation: CASSLVWDRRYNEQFF.

This clone was counted only a few times. In the same sample, other DNA sequences code for this CDR3. The chain links TRBV11-2 to TRBJ2-7, with D possibly matching TRBD1 (6 bases). Trimming removed 2 bases from V and 5 bases from J, with 10 bases in between. CDR1 SGHAT and CDR2 FQNNGV come from the germline V gene. CDR3 length equals 13 residues. The CDR3, as DNA: TGTGCCAGCAGCTTATTGCAGGGGAACGAGCAGTACTTC. Its protein product is CASSLLQGNEQYF.

The gene calls are TRBV10-3 and TRBJ1-2; D gene ambiguous. V lost 6 bases, J lost 4 bases, and 15 bases lay in between. The length of the CDR3 is 14 residues. Germline CDR1 reads ENHRY; CDR2 reads SYGVKD. The chain's CDR3 is CAISVEGASYGYTF. CDR3 sequence (DNA): TGTGCCATCAGCGTTGAGGGAGCCAGCTATGGCTACACCTTC.

The genes are TRBV9 and TRBJ1-4; 8 bases map to TRBD1. There are 16 residues in the CDR3. Germline trimming cut 4 bases from V and 4 bases from J; bases unmatched to any gene: 9. The V gene's germline CDR1 is SGDLS and CDR2 YYNGEE. CDR3 coding DNA: TGTGCCAGCAGCTTACCGGACAGGGTCCTTAATGAAAAACTGTTTTTT. Translated: CASSLPDRVLNEKLFF.

This clone occurred a few times. The chain recombines TRBV11-2 with TRBJ2-5, with 12 positions matching TRBD1. There are 15 residues in the CDR3. In germline, CDR1 is SGHAT, CDR2 FQNNGV. The J segment lost 4 bases and the V segment lost 5 bases, leaving 5 bases of the junction unmatched. CDR3 sequence (DNA): TGTGCCAGCAGCCCGGGACAGGGGGCCGGAGAGACCCAGTACTTC. Translation: CASSPGQGAGETQYF.

V and J are TRBV27 and TRBJ1-5; perhaps TRBD1 as D (5 bases). Trimming took 5 bases from V and 5 from J, leaving 10 bases between them. The CDR3 spans 13 residues. CDR1 and CDR2 from the germline V gene are MNHEY and SMNVEV (reference sequence). CDR3 protein: CASSTDRYQPQHF. CDR3 coding DNA: TGTGCCAGCAGTACCGACAGATATCAGCCCCAGCATTTT.

This chain uses TRBV13 with TRBJ2-5; 10 bases are shared with TRBD1. CDR1 is PRHDT and CDR2 is FYEKMQ in the germline V gene (reference sequence). CDR3 length: 14 residues. Trimming cost V 6 bases and J 7 bases; bases outside gene matches: 8. Here the CDR3 DNA reads TGTGCCAGCAGTGCCGGGGACAGGGGTGGGACCCAGTACTTC. Protein sequence: CASSAGDRGGTQYF.

The chain joins TRBV5-6 to TRBJ1-2, with 8 bases aligning to TRBD1. The CDR3 runs 17 residues. The trim removed 2 bases at V and 8 bases at J, leaving 17 bases unmatched. The V gene's germline CDR1 is SGHDT and CDR2 YYEEEE. CDR3 loop: CASSLLTLGQGGWGYTF. The CDR3 region has the DNA TGTGCCAGCAGCTTACTGACACTTGGACAGGGTGGTTGGGGCTACACCTTC.

This rearrangement joins TRBV7-2 to TRBJ2-1, with TRBD2 matching over 11 bases. V dropped 5 bases and J dropped 3; count of bases not matched to a gene: 3. Germline V lookup: CDR1 SGHTA, CDR2 FQGNSA. This CDR3 is 15 amino acids long. The CDR3 spells CASSDSGRGYNEQFF. CDR3 sequence (DNA): TGTGCCAGCAGCGATAGCGGGAGGGGCTACAATGAGCAGTTCTTC.

V usage is TRBV6-1 and J usage is TRBJ2-5, with D maybe TRBD1 (6 bases). Per germline, CDR1 MNHNS and CDR2 SASEGT. Trimming stripped 6 bases from V and 9 bases from J, with 14 bases between. The CDR3 has 12 residues. The DNA of the CDR3 is TGTGCCAGCAGCCTGACAGGAGTCGCCCAGTACTTC. This sequence encodes CASSLTGVAQYF.

CDR3 nucleotides: TGTGCCAGCAGTTTATGGACAGCTCAGAACACTGAAGCTTTCTTT. Protein product: CASSLWTAQNTEAFF. The gene calls are TRBV28 and TRBJ1-1; maybe TRBD1 (5 bases). CDR3 size: 15 residues. V lost 0 bases and J 1 base, leaving 9 bases between the germline ends. The germline gives CDR1 MDHEN, CDR2 SYDVKM. The variable domain in full, completed from reference TRBV28 and TRBJ1-1, reads DVKVTQSSRYLVKRTGEKVFLECVQDMDHENMFWYRQDPGLGLRLIYFSYDVKMKEKGDIPEGYSVSREKKERFSLILESASTNQTSMYLCASSLWTAQNTEAFFGQGTRLTVV.

The V gene is TRBV19, the J gene TRBJ2-5; D unclear. The CDR3 length is 14 residues. CDR1 and CDR2 (germline): LNHDA, SQIVND (reference sequence). V lost 5 bases, J lost 4 bases, and 14 bases lay in between. The CDR3 nucleotides are TGTGCCAGTAGTCAGCTAGATCATGCAGAGACCCAGTACTTC. Protein sequence: CASSQLDHAETQYF.

The chain links TRBV4-1 to TRBJ1-3, with TRBD1 as a possible D gene (6 bases). In germline, CDR1 is MGHRA, CDR2 YSYEKL. The CDR3 has 16 amino acids. Trimming stripped 4 bases from V and 0 bases from J, with 13 bases between. The DNA of the CDR3 is TGCGCCAGCAGCCCTCGGGACACATACTCTGGAAACACCATATATTTT. Protein sequence: CASSPRDTYSGNTIYF.

This sequence joins TRBV9 and TRBJ2-5; TRBD1 agrees at 8 bases. This CDR3 spans 15 amino acids. The trim removed 0 bases at V and 3 bases at J, leaving 4 bases unmatched. Germline CDR1 is SGDLS and CDR2 is YYNGEE. CDR3 residues: CASSVGPDREETQYF. The CDR3 DNA reads TGTGCCAGCAGCGTAGGCCCGGACAGGGAAGAGACCCAGTACTTC.

The rearrangement links TRBV7-2 to TRBJ2-1, with 9 bases that match TRBD2. CDR1 is SGHTA and CDR2 is FQGNSA in the germline V gene. J was trimmed by 4 bases and V by 8 bases; bases with no gene match: 12. The CDR3 consists of 16 residues. The CDR3 nucleotides are TGTGCCAGCGGGGGGTGGGTAGCGGGGGCGTACAATGAGCAGTTCTTC. This encodes CASGGWVAGAYNEQFF.

This chain connects TRBV28 to TRBJ2-5, with 13 bases aligning to TRBD2. The ends lost 7 bases at V and 1 base at J; junction bases unmatched: 3. Germline V gene data show CDR1 as MDHEN and CDR2 as SYDVKM. This CDR3 contains 15 residues. The CDR3 DNA reads as TGTGCCAGCACAGGACTAGCGGGGGCCCAAGAGACCCAGTACTTC. Protein: CASTGLAGAQETQYF.